This T cell receptor beta chain was retrieved from a study of regulatory T cells in long-lasting Graves disease (dated by TCRdb to about 2021). Regarding the complete study: To count as having persistent Graves' disease, a patient had to have received antithyroid drug treatment for over 5 years with TSH receptor autoantibodies remaining persistently positive. Patients with persistent Graves' disease were compared with patients with newly diagnosed Graves' disease using TCR sequencing and RNA sequencing of peripheral blood. The study was conducted in China and was registered as a clinical trial. A total of roughly 35 samples underwent TCR sequencing: about 13 from persistent and roughly 20 from newly diagnosed Graves' disease patients. In the clinical cohort, patients with persistent Graves' disease had used antithyroid drugs for an average of roughly ten years. Findings and caveats that apply to the study as a whole: Persistent disease showed preferential use of TRBV28, TRBJ1-2 and TRBJ2-5, whereas newly diagnosed disease favored TRBV20-1 and TRBJ2-1. Peripheral blood alone was examined, since thyroid tissue, which constituted the primary lesion, could not be accessed. Compared with newly diagnosed patients, patients with persistent Graves' disease had lower TCR Shannon entropy and fewer highly expanded clones, which suggests clonal expansion. Only the TCR beta chain was sequenced and analyzed. The authors acknowledged the small sample size as a limitation that may reduce accuracy. A larger number of public clonotypes was shared among persistent patients (around 3,000) than among newly diagnosed patients (around 890).

Details on this clonotype: Its antigen remains undetermined. A much larger clone lies a single base off, so this may be a read error.

The sample's time point label is to be understood as: persistent/refractory GD, antithyroid drugs over 5 years with positive TRAb. RNA was extracted from PBMCs in TRIzol for both TCR sequencing and RNA sequencing. The diagnosis of Graves' disease followed American Thyroid Association guidelines. Patients were recruited from an endocrinology department in Xi'an, China. Each patient gave about 8.1 milliliters of peripheral blood, collected in an EDTA anticoagulant tube. Ficoll Paque Plus density gradient separation was used to isolate PBMCs, and no further T cell sorting was performed. An Agilent 2100 Bioanalyzer and agarose gel were used to assess RNA quality, and a NanoDrop 2000 was used to measure RNA concentration. The method was multiplex PCR. The sample was run on an Illumina HiSeq 4000. TCR beta libraries were built with iRepertoire HTBI primers and Arm-PCR amplification of CDR3 regions. PCR products were gel purified before sequencing. The authors' analysis ran thus. Gene usage analysis of CDR3 amino acid clonotypes relied on the roughly 60 TRBV and over 13 TRBJ segments identified across samples. COPE and FqMerger were used to merge filtered high-quality paired reads into contigs. BLAST was used to align contigs to IMGT TRBV, TRBD and TRBJ reference genes, with CDR3 defined following IMGT. Any clonotype with a frequency above 0.1% was classified as a highly expanded clone. Shannon entropy served as the measure of repertoire diversity, while the Gini coefficient captured V-J evenness. Public clonotypes were defined as clonotypes shared by more than one individual. The raw public reads went through TCRdb reprocessing: fastp at Q25, MiXCR clone calling, in-frame beta chains kept. For every CDR3 protein sequence, its rows merge into one entry that carries the most common genes and DNA. TCRdb, not the original authors, processed these V and J calls. The table for this sample lists 300,000 to 400,000 distinct CDR3 sequences; roughly a fifth of them were counted only once. The ten largest make up roughly 29% of the sample.

Its CDR3 holds 14 amino acids, cysteine through phenylalanine. The read is trimmed to its CDR3 DNA, 42 bases read in frame from base 1. V and J are truncated by 4 bases and 6 bases respectively, leaving an intervening sequence of 16 bases. In the germline V gene, CDR1 corresponds to SNHLY and CDR2 to FYNNEI. The sequence links TRBV2 to TRBJ2-7, with the identity of the D gene unclear. The sequence was obtained from a female donor with Graves disease. Sequencing was performed on peripheral blood mononuclear cells (PBMCs), taken when the disease was refractory, from a patient treated with antithyroid drugs. The CDR3 is CASSAGPRMAEQYF. The sequenced DNA is TGTGCCAGCAGTGCTGGTCCGAGGATGGCCGAGCAGTACTTC.